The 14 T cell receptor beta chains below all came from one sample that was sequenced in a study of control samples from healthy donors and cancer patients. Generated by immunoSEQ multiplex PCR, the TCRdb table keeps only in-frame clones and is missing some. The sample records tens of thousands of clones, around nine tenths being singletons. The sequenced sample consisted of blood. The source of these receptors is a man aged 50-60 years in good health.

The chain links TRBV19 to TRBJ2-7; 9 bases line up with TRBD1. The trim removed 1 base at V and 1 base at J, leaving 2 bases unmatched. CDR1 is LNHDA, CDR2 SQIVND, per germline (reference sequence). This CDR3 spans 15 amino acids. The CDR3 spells CASSIAGQGSYEQYF. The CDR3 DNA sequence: TGTGCCAGTAGTATAGCCGGACAGGGGTCCTACGAGCAGTACTTC. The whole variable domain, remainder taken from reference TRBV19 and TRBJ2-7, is DGGITQSPKYLFRKEGQNVTLSCEQNLNHDAMYWYRQDPGQGLRLIYYSQIVNDFQKGDIAEGYSVSREKKESFPLTVTSAQKNPTAFYLCASSIAGQGSYEQYFGPGTRLTVT.

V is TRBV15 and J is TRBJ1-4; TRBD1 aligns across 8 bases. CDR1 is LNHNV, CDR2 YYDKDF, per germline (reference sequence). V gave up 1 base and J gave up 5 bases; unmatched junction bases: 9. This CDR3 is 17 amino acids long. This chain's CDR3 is CATSRGAGQGQNEKLFF. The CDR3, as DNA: TGTGCCACCAGCAGAGGGGCCGGACAGGGTCAGAATGAAAAACTGTTTTTT.

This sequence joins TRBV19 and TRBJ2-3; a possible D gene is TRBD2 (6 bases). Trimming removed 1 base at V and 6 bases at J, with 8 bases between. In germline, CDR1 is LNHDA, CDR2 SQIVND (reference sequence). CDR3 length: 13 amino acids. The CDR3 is CASSIGLADTQYF. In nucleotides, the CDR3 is TGTGCCAGTAGTATAGGGCTAGCGGATACGCAGTATTTT.

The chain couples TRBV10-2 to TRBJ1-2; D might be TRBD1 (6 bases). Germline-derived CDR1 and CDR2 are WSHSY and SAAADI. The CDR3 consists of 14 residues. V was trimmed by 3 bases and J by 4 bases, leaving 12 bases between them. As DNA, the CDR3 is TGCGCCAGCAGTGACGGGGGCGGTGGCTATGGCTACACCTTC. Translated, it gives CASSDGGGGYGYTF.

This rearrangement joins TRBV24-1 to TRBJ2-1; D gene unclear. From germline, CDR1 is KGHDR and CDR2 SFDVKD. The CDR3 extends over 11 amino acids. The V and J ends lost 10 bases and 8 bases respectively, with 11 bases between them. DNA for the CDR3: TGTGCCACAGGGCAGGTCCATGAGCAGTTCTTC. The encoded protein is CATGQVHEQFF.

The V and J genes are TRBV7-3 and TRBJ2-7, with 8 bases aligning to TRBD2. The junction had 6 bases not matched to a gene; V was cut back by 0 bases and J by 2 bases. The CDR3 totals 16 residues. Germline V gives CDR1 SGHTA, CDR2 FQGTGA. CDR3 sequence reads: CASSLTTSGGTYEQYF. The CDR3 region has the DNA TGTGCCAGCAGCTTAACCACGAGCGGGGGAACCTACGAGCAGTACTTC. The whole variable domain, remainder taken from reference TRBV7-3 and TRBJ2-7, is GAGVSQTPSNKVTEKGKYVELRCDPISGHTALYWYRQSLGQGPEFLIYFQGTGAADDSGLPNDRFFAVRPEGSVSTLKIQRTERGDSAVYLCASSLTTSGGTYEQYFGPGTRLTVT.

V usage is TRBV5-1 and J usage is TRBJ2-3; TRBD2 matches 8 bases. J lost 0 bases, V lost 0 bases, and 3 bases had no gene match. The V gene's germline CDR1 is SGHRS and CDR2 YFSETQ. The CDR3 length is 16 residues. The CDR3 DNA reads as TGCGCCAGCAGCTTGGATAGCGGGGCTAGCACAGATACGCAGTATTTT. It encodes CASSLDSGASTDTQYF.

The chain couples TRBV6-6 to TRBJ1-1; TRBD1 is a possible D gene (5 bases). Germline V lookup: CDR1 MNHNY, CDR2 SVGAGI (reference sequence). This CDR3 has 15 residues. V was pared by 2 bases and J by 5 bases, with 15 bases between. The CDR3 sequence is CASSYGGTSGTEAFF. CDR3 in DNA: TGTGCCAGCAGTTACGGGGGGACCTCGGGGACTGAAGCTTTCTTT.

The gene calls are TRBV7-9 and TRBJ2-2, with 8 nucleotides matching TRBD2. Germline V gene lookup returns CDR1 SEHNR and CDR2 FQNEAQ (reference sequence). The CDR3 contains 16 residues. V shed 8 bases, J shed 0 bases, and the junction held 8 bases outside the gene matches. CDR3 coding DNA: TGTGCCAGCCGCCGGGGGGGGCCCTCGAACACCGGGGAGCTGTTTTTT. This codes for CASRRGGPSNTGELFF.

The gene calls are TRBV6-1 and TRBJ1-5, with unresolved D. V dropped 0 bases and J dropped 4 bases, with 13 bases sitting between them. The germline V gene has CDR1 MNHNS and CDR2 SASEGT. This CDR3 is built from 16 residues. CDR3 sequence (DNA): TGTGCCAGCAGTGAAGCCGGATACACCTTAAATCAGCCCCAGCATTTT. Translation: CASSEAGYTLNQPQHF.

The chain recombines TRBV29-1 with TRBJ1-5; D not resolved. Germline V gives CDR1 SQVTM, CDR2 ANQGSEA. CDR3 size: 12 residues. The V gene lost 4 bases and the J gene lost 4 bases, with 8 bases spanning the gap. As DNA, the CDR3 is TGCAGCGTTGCGGCCCCGAATCAGCCCCAGCATTTT. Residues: CSVAAPNQPQHF.

The CDR3 sequence is CASSPPGQGGEQFF. For the CDR3, the DNA is TGTGCCAGCAGCCCACCGGGACAGGGAGGTGAGCAGTTCTTC. The rearrangement uses TRBV7-9 and TRBJ2-1; 9 nucleotides align to TRBD1. Trimming at V came to 5 bases and at J to 9 bases, leaving 8 bases not matched to a gene. The CDR3 contains 14 residues. Germline values: CDR1 SEHNR, CDR2 FQNEAQ (reference sequence). Using reference TRBV7-9 and TRBJ2-1 for the parts outside the CDR3, the full variable domain is DTGVSQNPRHKITKRGQNVTFRCDPISEHNRLYWYRQTLGQGPEFLTYFQNEAQLEKSRLLSDRFSAERPKGSFSTLEIQRTEQGDSAMYLCASSPPGQGGEQFFGPGTRLTVL.

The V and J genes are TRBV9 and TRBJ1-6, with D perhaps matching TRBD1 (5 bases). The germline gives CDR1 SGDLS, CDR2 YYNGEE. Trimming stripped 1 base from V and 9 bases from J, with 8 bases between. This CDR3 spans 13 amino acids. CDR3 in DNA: TGTGCCAGCAGCGTATTTGGGGGTTCACCCCTCCACTTT. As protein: CASSVFGGSPLHF.

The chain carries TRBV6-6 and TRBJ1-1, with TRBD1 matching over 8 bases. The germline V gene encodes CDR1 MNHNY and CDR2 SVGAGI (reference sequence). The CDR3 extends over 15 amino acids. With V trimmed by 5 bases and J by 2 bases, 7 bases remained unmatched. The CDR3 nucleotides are TGTGCCAGCAGTGCCCAGGGGGCCGGAAACACTGAAGCTTTCTTT. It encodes CASSAQGAGNTEAFF.